Below, 12 T cell receptor beta chains from the same sample are listed, as sequenced in a study of T cell repertoires and Cas9 in healthy adults. TCRdb keeps only in-frame clones here, not all; method: immunoSEQ multiplex PCR. The profile shows tens of thousands of clones, 85% to 95% of them singletons. The sequencing input was CD4+ effector T cells (CD127+, CD25-, CD137-, CD154-) from PBMCs; culture status not recorded. The receptor set was obtained from a human donor in good health.

This clone showed up just once. The chain has TRBV6-1 and TRBJ2-1, with D possibly matching TRBD2 (6 bases). Trimming took off 2 bases at V and 7 bases at J, with 15 bases between the two ends. The length of the CDR3 is 15 residues. The germline gives CDR1 MNHNS, CDR2 SASEGT. CDR3 protein: CASSELRTTQNEQFF. The CDR3 region has the DNA TGTGCCAGCAGTGAACTTAGGACTACCCAAAATGAGCAGTTCTTC.

The rearrangement joins TRBV13 to TRBJ2-7; D is unclear. V lost 4 bases to trimming and J lost 5 bases, with 12 bases between them. Germline V gives CDR1 PRHDT, CDR2 FYEKMQ (reference sequence). The CDR3 sequence is 13 residues long. This chain's CDR3 is CASSYLSADEQYF. The CDR3 DNA sequence: TGTGCCAGCAGCTACCTCAGTGCCGACGAGCAGTACTTC. The variable domain in full, with the rest retrieved from reference TRBV13 and TRBJ2-7, is AAGVIQSPRHLIKEKRETATLKCYPIPRHDTVYWYQQGPGQDPQFLISFYEKMQSDKGSIPDRFSAQQFSDYHSELNMSSLELGDSALYFCASSYLSADEQYFGPGTRLTVT.

This sequence joins TRBV5-8 and TRBJ2-3, with TRBD1 matching 8 bases. The CDR3 covers 15 residues. The V gene end was trimmed by 2 bases and the J gene end by 5 bases; junction bases not matched to a gene: 7. Germline values: CDR1 SGHTS, CDR2 YDEGEE. In nucleotides, the CDR3 is TGTGCCAGCAGCTTTAGGCAGGGGGCCGGAGATACGCAGTATTTT. It is translated as CASSFRQGAGDTQYF.

The rearrangement links TRBV14 to TRBJ2-6, with D possibly TRBD2 on 6 matching bases. Germline-derived CDR1 and CDR2 are SGHDN and FVKESK. CDR3 length equals 19 residues. V was cut by 2 bases and J by 2 bases, with 19 bases left in between. CDR3 DNA: TGTGCCAGCAGCCAATCGATCGCGGGGCGGCCTACTGGGGCCAACGTCCTGACTTTC. This codes for CASSQSIAGRPTGANVLTF.

The chain is built from TRBV7-2 and TRBJ2-1; 8 bases map to TRBD2. Looked up from germline, CDR1 is SGHTA and CDR2 is FQGNSA. V was pared by 4 bases and J by 2 bases, with 4 bases of the junction left unmatched. The CDR3 loop spans 15 amino acids. CDR3 coding DNA: TGTGCCAGCAGCTCGACTAGCGCAACCTACAATGAGCAGTTCTTC. This codes for CASSSTSATYNEQFF.

V is TRBV5-4 and J is TRBJ2-3, with 7 bases lining up with TRBD2. CDR1 is SGHNT, CDR2 YYREEE, per germline (reference sequence). With 3 bases clipped from V and 3 bases from J, the junction kept 4 bases outside the gene matches. The CDR3 covers 14 residues. The CDR3 reads CASSWASGTDTQYF. The CDR3 nucleotides are TGTGCCAGCAGCTGGGCTAGCGGTACAGATACGCAGTATTTT.

The chain uses TRBV10-3 and TRBJ1-2, with 7 bases fitting TRBD1. CDR3 length equals 13 residues. Germline V gene data show CDR1 as ENHRY and CDR2 as SYGVKD. The junction had 5 bases not matched to a gene; V was cut back by 7 bases and J by 3 bases. The CDR3: CAITVDRYYGYTF. The CDR3 DNA follows: TGTGCCATCACCGTGGACAGGTACTATGGCTACACCTTC.

The chain joins TRBV19 to TRBJ2-1; 8 nucleotides match TRBD1. Germline V gene data show CDR1 as LNHDA and CDR2 as SQIVND (reference sequence). V lost 7 bases, J lost 7 bases, and 9 bases stayed unmatched. The CDR3 length is 14 residues. CDR3 coding DNA: TGTGCCAGTAAGCCCGGGACAGGAATTAATGAGCAGTTCTTC. Amino acids: CASKPGTGINEQFF. The variable domain in full, with the rest retrieved from reference TRBV19 and TRBJ2-1, is DGGITQSPKYLFRKEGQNVTLSCEQNLNHDAMYWYRQDPGQGLRLIYYSQIVNDFQKGDIAEGYSVSREKKESFPLTVTSAQKNPTAFYLCASKPGTGINEQFFGPGTRLTVL.

A note on this clone: At one end, the junction sequence differs from germline, possibly due to a read error. The rearrangement uses TRBV7-2 and TRBJ2-3, with a weak D call TRBD1 (6 bases). The CDR3 spans 14 residues. CDR1 SGHTA and CDR2 FQGNSA come from the germline V gene. The CDR3 reads CASNLQGTTDTQYF. CDR3 in DNA: TGTGCCAGCAACTTACAGGGTACCACAGATACGCAGTATTTT. Full variable domain (remainder filled in from reference TRBV7-2 and TRBJ2-3): GAGVSQSPSNKVTEKGKDVELRCDPISGHTALYWYRQSLGQGLEFLIYFQGNSAPDKSGLPSDRFSAERTGGSVSTLTIQRTQQEDSAVYLCASNLQGTTDTQYFGPGTRLTVL.

This clone has just a few counts. This chain links TRBV5-4 with TRBJ1-1; D possibly corresponds to TRBD1 (5 bases). The CDR3 has 13 amino acids. Looked up from germline, CDR1 is SGHNT and CDR2 is YYREEE (reference sequence). V lost 1 base to trimming and J lost 4 bases, with 8 bases between them. CDR3 sequence: CASSLTGGTEAFF. In DNA form, the CDR3 reads TGTGCCAGCAGCTTGACGGGGGGCACTGAAGCTTTCTTT.

The chain couples TRBV23-1 to TRBJ1-1, with no clear D. TRBV23-1 is classed as an ORF, of uncertain function. V was cut by 0 bases and J by 7 bases, with 3 bases left in between. CDR3 length: 11 residues. The CDR3 DNA sequence: TGCGCCAGCAGTCAATCTGATGAAGCTTTCTTT. Translated: CASSQSDEAFF.

This chain joins TRBV4-3 and TRBJ2-5; D possibly uses TRBD1 or TRBD2 (5 bases each). Germline V gene sequence: CDR1 LGHNA, CDR2 YSLEER. Trimming left V 0 bases short and J 5 bases short, with 13 bases between. The CDR3 sequence is 15 residues long. CDR3 bases: TGCGCCAGCAGCCAAGATATTACGGGACGGGAGACCCAGTACTTC. Protein product: CASSQDITGRETQYF.